This T cell receptor beta chain was captured in a study of OX40 agonist ivuxolimab in advanced cancers. Study-wide background: Patients took ivuxolimab, an agonistic anti-OX40 (CD134) antibody.

The CDR3 is 11 amino acids. Germline CDR1 reads PRHDT; CDR2 reads FYEKMQ (reference sequence). Trimming took 5 bases from V and 5 from J, leaving 6 bases between them. Generated by immunoSEQ multiplex PCR, the TCRdb table keeps only in-frame clones and is missing some. This sample has fewer than 70,000 clones; approximately 80% occur once, and the top ten carry 1.5% to 2%. Autoimmune disease history or systemic immunosuppression barred patients. On cycle 4 day 1 and cycle 7 day 1, as well as at baseline, blood was sampled. This sequence originates from an adult with an advanced solid tumor such as melanoma, head and neck, liver or kidney cancer. The V and J genes are TRBV13 and TRBJ2-5; no firm D call. Sequenced here: CD4+ or CD8+ T cells sorted from blood, sampled in a trial of the OX40 agonist ivuxolimab. CDR3 DNA sequence: TGTGCCAGCAGCCGGGTGGAGACCCAGTACTTC. Translated, it gives CASSRVETQYF.